The 11 T cell receptor beta chains below all came from one sample that was sequenced in a study of identical twins. TCRdb called the 5' RACE reads again in MiXCR, with one record for every CDR3 protein. Among approximately 410,000 distinct CDR3 sequences, 15% to 20% were seen once, and the ten largest hold around 12%. What was sequenced was naive T cells sorted from blood. These receptors were collected from a man in his fifties or sixties in good health.

The rearrangement links TRBV7-9 to TRBJ2-1; 9 bases map to TRBD2. The CDR3 totals 17 residues. With 1 base clipped from V and 8 bases from J, the junction kept 12 bases outside the gene matches. Germline V lookup: CDR1 SEHNR, CDR2 FQNEAQ (reference sequence). The CDR3 nucleotides are TGTGCCAGCAGCTTAGTGAGCGGCCCTAGCGGGAAACATGAGCAGTTCTTC. Its translation: CASSLVSGPSGKHEQFF.

This clonotype was counted a few times. The V and J genes are TRBV19 and TRBJ2-7; 10 bases are a match to TRBD1. V trimming: 4 bases; J trimming: 5 bases; junction bases outside the gene matches: 11. The CDR3 has 16 amino acids. CDR1 and CDR2 (germline): LNHDA, SQIVND (reference sequence). The CDR3 sequence: CASSKGPGQGRNEQYF. CDR3 bases: TGTGCCAGTAGTAAAGGTCCGGGACAGGGGAGGAACGAGCAGTACTTC.

The V call is TRBV2, the J call TRBJ2-2; 7 bases match TRBD2. V was clipped by 6 bases and J by 9 bases; unmatched bases: 7. Looked up from germline, CDR1 is SNHLY and CDR2 is FYNNEI. The length of the CDR3 is 13 residues. The DNA for the CDR3 is TGTGCCAGCAGCGAATGGGGAGGGAGGGAGCTGTTTTTT. It translates to CASSEWGGRELFF.

This clonotype was recorded at least ten times. The CDR3 DNA sequence: TGCAGTGCAATCCCTTGGGGGGGCCCCAGCGAGCAGTACTTC. This encodes CSAIPWGGPSEQYF. This chain links TRBV20-1 with TRBJ2-7; D might be TRBD2 (7 bases). The CDR3 is 14 residues long. V lost 6 bases and J 6 bases, leaving 21 bases between the germline ends. Germline assignment: CDR1 DFQATT and CDR2 SNEGSKA (reference sequence).

This clonotype was picked up many times. The genes are TRBV11-2 and TRBJ2-3; D is possibly TRBD2 (5 bases). Germline V gene sequence: CDR1 SGHAT, CDR2 FQNNGV. The V and J ends lost 4 bases and 11 bases respectively, with 10 bases between them. This CDR3 spans 11 amino acids. The CDR3 is CASSSIEGQYF. CDR3 DNA: TGTGCCAGCAGCTCAATAGAGGGGCAGTATTTT.

Comments on this clonotype: One end of the junction is discordant with germline, which a read error may explain. The V gene is TRBV5-4, the J gene TRBJ2-7, with D possibly being TRBD1 or TRBD2 (6 bases each). CDR1 SGHNT and CDR2 YYREEE come from the germline V gene (reference sequence). CDR3 length: 13 residues. This CDR3 is CASSLAEGGRTAF. The CDR3, as DNA: TGTGCCAGCAGCTTGGCCGAGGGGGGACGGACTGCCTTC.

The chain couples TRBV6-1 to TRBJ2-1, with a weak D call TRBD1 (6 bases). Germline V CDR1 and CDR2: MNHNS, SASEGT. There are 13 residues in the CDR3. Trimming took 5 bases from V and 12 from J, leaving 17 bases between them. This CDR3 is CASSPEQGRVQFF. DNA of the CDR3: TGTGCCAGCAGTCCCGAACAGGGCAGGGTGCAGTTCTTC.

This clonotype has a handful of counts. The genes are TRBV6-2 or TRBV6-3 and TRBJ1-3; D is ambiguous. The germline gives CDR1 MNHEY, CDR2 SVGEGT. The CDR3 has 14 residues. The V gene lost 2 bases and the J gene lost 2 bases, with 7 bases spanning the gap. CDR3 in DNA: TGTGCCAGCAGTTACGCGCAGACTGGAAACACCATATATTTT. It translates to CASSYAQTGNTIYF.

V gene TRBV5-1 combines with J gene TRBJ2-5, with 7 positions matching TRBD1. Germline trimming cut 0 bases from V and 4 bases from J; bases unmatched to any gene: 12. This CDR3 is built from 17 residues. CDR1 is SGHRS and CDR2 is YFSETQ in the germline V gene. CDR3 region: CASSLAPGLTGAETQYF. CDR3 nucleotide sequence: TGCGCCAGCAGCTTGGCTCCGGGATTAACAGGGGCAGAGACCCAGTACTTC.

This clonotype occurred many times. The chain uses TRBV7-9 and TRBJ2-7; the match to TRBD1 covers 8 bases. V gave up 5 bases and J gave up 3 bases; unmatched junction bases: 3. The germline CDR1 and CDR2 sequences are SEHNR and FQNEAQ (reference sequence). CDR3 length equals 13 residues. The CDR3 sequence: CASSIGQGYEQYF. CDR3 DNA: TGTGCCAGCAGCATCGGACAGGGCTACGAGCAGTACTTC.

The sample holds a few counts of this clonotype. The chain carries TRBV7-3 and TRBJ1-2, with D maybe TRBD1 (5 bases). The V gene's germline CDR1 is SGHTA and CDR2 FQGTGA. The CDR3 totals 15 residues. Deletions cut 5 bases from V and 4 bases from J, with 17 bases between. For the CDR3, the DNA is TGTGCCAGCAGCCCCAGCGGGCTCGACAGCTATGGCTACACCTTC. Protein product: CASSPSGLDSYGYTF.